One and the same sample provided the 30 T cell receptor beta chains below, sequenced in a study of cytomegalovirus exposure and HLA in healthy donors. The table came from immunoSEQ multiplex PCR; TCRdb's copy has only in-frame clones and leaves some out. The data contain 150,000 to 200,000 clones, around four fifths of them singletons. Sample: PBMCs. The receptors originated from a man younger than 45 in good health and CMV-seropositive.

The chain is built from TRBV5-6 and TRBJ2-1; 7 nucleotides line up with TRBD1. The length of the CDR3 is 14 residues. CDR1 and CDR2 (germline): SGHDT, YYEEEE. V dropped 0 bases and J dropped 8; count of bases not matched to a gene: 5. CDR3 DNA: TGTGCCAGCAGCTTGGTGGACAGGTGGCATGAGCAGTTCTTC. Encoded protein: CASSLVDRWHEQFF. Full variable domain (remainder filled in from reference TRBV5-6 and TRBJ2-1): DAGVTQSPTHLIKTRGQQVTLRCSPKSGHDTVSWYQQALGQGPQFIFQYYEEEERQRGNFPDRFSGHQFPNYSSELNVNALLLGDSALYLCASSLVDRWHEQFFGPGTRLTVL.

V is TRBV15 and J is TRBJ1-1, with D tentatively TRBD1 (5 bases). Germline V gives CDR1 LNHNV, CDR2 YYDKDF (reference sequence). Trimming left V 8 bases short and J 4 bases short, with 20 bases between. The CDR3 totals 15 residues. In nucleotides, the CDR3 is TGTGCCACCCGGGCTGGGGCTGGCCTGGGCACTGAAGCTTTCTTT. This encodes CATRAGAGLGTEAFF.

The chain uses TRBV25-1 and TRBJ2-1; 8 positions agree with TRBD2. The V gene's germline CDR1 is MGHDK and CDR2 SYGVNS. V lost 2 bases and J lost 7; bases outside the gene matches: 1. The CDR3 runs to 13 residues. DNA for the CDR3: TGTGCCAGCAGTGAACCGGGGGGGAATGAGCAGTTCTTC. Amino acids: CASSEPGGNEQFF.

The chain recombines TRBV30 with TRBJ2-7; TRBD1 might be the D (5 bases). Looked up from germline, CDR1 is GTSNPN and CDR2 is SVGIG (reference sequence). CDR3 length: 12 residues. V lost 4 bases and J lost 0, with 7 bases in between. The CDR3 DNA reads TGTGCCTGGAAAGGGGCCTCCTACGAGCAGTACTTC. Translation gives CAWKGASYEQYF.

The chain carries TRBV5-6 and TRBJ1-5; D is unresolved. CDR3 length equals 16 residues. Germline V lookup: CDR1 SGHDT, CDR2 YYEEEE. Between the trimmed V and J ends, which lost 3 bases and 2 bases, there was a span of 15 bases. CDR3 amino acids: CASSSLLKGGNQPQHF. DNA for the CDR3: TGTGCCAGCAGCTCCCTCTTAAAAGGAGGCAATCAGCCCCAGCATTTT. Full variable domain (rest looked up from reference TRBV5-6 and TRBJ1-5): DAGVTQSPTHLIKTRGQQVTLRCSPKSGHDTVSWYQQALGQGPQFIFQYYEEEERQRGNFPDRFSGHQFPNYSSELNVNALLLGDSALYLCASSSLLKGGNQPQHFGDGTRLSIL.

This rearrangement joins TRBV4-1 to TRBJ1-1; 9 bases map to TRBD1. The V gene end was trimmed by 4 bases and the J gene end by 4 bases; junction bases not matched to a gene: 7. Germline CDR1 reads MGHRA; CDR2 reads YSYEKL. The CDR3 is made up of 15 amino acids. In nucleotides, the CDR3 is TGCGCCAGCAGCCTAACAGGGGGCTTTGGCACTGAAGCTTTCTTT. It codes for CASSLTGGFGTEAFF.

The CDR3 spells CATSRDDRGYEQYF. The CDR3, as DNA: TGTGCCACCAGCAGAGACGACAGGGGTTACGAGCAGTACTTC. The V and J genes are TRBV15 and TRBJ2-7; 8 bases align to TRBD1. From germline, CDR1 is LNHNV and CDR2 YYDKDF (reference sequence). V was pared by 0 bases and J by 4 bases, with 2 bases of the junction left unmatched. The CDR3 totals 14 residues.

The chain carries TRBV5-1 and TRBJ1-2; D is possibly TRBD1 (5 bases). Trimming left V 4 bases short and J 8 bases short, with 21 bases between. Germline V gene data show CDR1 as SGHRS and CDR2 as YFSETQ. This CDR3 comprises 15 residues. CDR3 coding DNA: TGCGCCAGCAGCCAAGGGACTCCATCTACTCGGGGCTACACCTTC. Protein: CASSQGTPSTRGYTF.

The chain employs TRBV7-9 and TRBJ1-2; D is ambiguous. Looked up from germline, CDR1 is SEHNR and CDR2 is FQNEAQ (reference sequence). V gave up 7 bases and J gave up 6 bases, with 21 bases separating them. The CDR3 has 15 residues. CDR3 in amino acids: CASNEAIRYEDGYTF. CDR3 in DNA: TGTGCCAGCAACGAGGCCATACGATACGAGGATGGCTACACCTTC.

The rearrangement links TRBV15 to TRBJ1-1; D is perhaps TRBD1 (6 bases). CDR1 is LNHNV and CDR2 is YYDKDF in the germline V gene (reference sequence). This CDR3 region has 15 residues. The V end was cut by 3 bases, the J end by 0 bases, with 11 bases between. The CDR3: CATSRWTALNTEAFF. The CDR3 bases are TGTGCCACCAGCAGGTGGACAGCTCTGAACACTGAAGCTTTCTTT. Together with reference TRBV15 and TRBJ1-1, the CDR3 gives the full variable domain: DAMVIQNPRYQVTQFGKPVTLSCSQTLNHNVMYWYQQKSSQAPKLLFHYYDKDFNNEADTPDNFQSRRPNTSFCFLDIRSPGLGDTAMYLCATSRWTALNTEAFFGQGTRLTVV.

This clone occurred once. V is TRBV11-2 and J is TRBJ2-3; no definite D call. The CDR3 consists of 13 residues. The V end was cut by 1 base, the J end by 6 bases, with 8 bases between. The germline CDR1 and CDR2 sequences are SGHAT and FQNNGV. CDR3 residues: CASSLGPSDTQYF. In DNA, the CDR3 is TGTGCCAGCAGCTTAGGGCCTTCCGATACGCAGTATTTT.

V gene TRBV6-5 combines with J gene TRBJ1-1; 7 positions agree with TRBD1. V shed 2 bases and J 1 base; nucleotides not matched to a gene: 7. The CDR3 runs to 16 residues. Germline CDR1 reads MNHEY; CDR2 reads SVGAGI. The CDR3, as DNA: TGTGCCAGCAGTTACGCCCTGACAGGGCCGAACACTGAAGCTTTCTTT. Translation: CASSYALTGPNTEAFF.

The chain couples TRBV6-6 to TRBJ1-1; perhaps TRBD1 as D (6 bases). Germline CDR1 MNHNY, CDR2 SVGAGI (reference sequence). This CDR3 has 14 amino acids. V was cut by 5 bases and J by 3 bases, with 13 bases left in between. CDR3 in DNA: TGTGCCAGCAGTCCACGAGCAGGGGACACTGAAGCTTTCTTT. It yields the protein CASSPRAGDTEAFF.

V gene TRBV27 combines with J gene TRBJ2-1; TRBD2 might be the D (5 bases). The V gene lost 3 bases and the J gene lost 4 bases, with 16 bases spanning the gap. The CDR3 has 16 amino acids. The germline CDR1 and CDR2 sequences are MNHEY and SMNVEV (reference sequence). The CDR3 DNA reads as TGTGCCAGCAGTTTGGAGGACGGCCCCTCTTACAATGAGCAGTTCTTC. Its translation is CASSLEDGPSYNEQFF.

This clone was recorded many times. The chain links TRBV4-3 to TRBJ1-1, with TRBD1 matching over 8 bases. CDR1 LGHNA and CDR2 YSLEER come from the germline V gene. V lost 3 bases and J lost 4; bases outside the gene matches: 7. CDR3 length equals 15 residues. This chain's CDR3 is CASSHVGQGSTEAFF. The CDR3, as DNA: TGCGCCAGCAGCCACGTCGGACAGGGCTCCACTGAAGCTTTCTTT.

The chain uses TRBV4-2 and TRBJ2-7; tentatively, D is TRBD2 (6 bases). Trimming removed 4 bases from V and 3 bases from J, with 13 bases in between. This CDR3 has 14 amino acids. CDR1 is LGHNA, CDR2 YNFKEQ, per germline. The CDR3 region is CASSRGGVGYEQYF. The DNA of the CDR3 is TGTGCCAGCAGCCGAGGAGGGGTAGGCTACGAGCAGTACTTC.

The chain is built from TRBV7-2 and TRBJ1-1, with 7 positions matching TRBD1. V lost 11 bases and J lost 1; bases outside the gene matches: 7. The CDR3 is 13 residues long. Germline loops: CDR1 SGHTA, CDR2 FQGNSA. This CDR3 is CAVNRDRNTEAFF. The CDR3 nucleotides read TGTGCCGTCAACCGGGACAGGAACACTGAAGCTTTCTTT.

V usage is TRBV5-1 and J usage is TRBJ2-3; 11 bases align to TRBD2. From germline, CDR1 is SGHRS and CDR2 YFSETQ. The CDR3 loop spans 18 amino acids. The trim removed 0 bases at V and 5 bases at J, leaving 11 bases unmatched. The CDR3: CASSLGLAGPTGVDTQYF. CDR3 nucleotide sequence: TGCGCCAGCAGCTTGGGACTAGCGGGGCCGACCGGGGTAGATACGCAGTATTTT.

The chain links TRBV9 to TRBJ2-3, with 7 bases that match TRBD2. Germline values: CDR1 SGDLS, CDR2 YYNGEE. The CDR3 runs to 15 residues. Losses at the gene ends were 2 bases for V and 6 bases for J; bases not matched to a gene: 9. The CDR3 nucleotides read TGTGCCAGCAGCGTCTACCAGGACGGGGGGGATACGCAGTATTTT. Its translation: CASSVYQDGGDTQYF.

The chain uses TRBV6-5 and TRBJ1-2; a possible D gene is TRBD1 (6 bases). The CDR3 runs 14 residues. The V end lost 8 bases, the J end lost 1 base, and 14 bases lay between the germline ends. The germline V gene encodes CDR1 MNHEY and CDR2 SVGAGI. The CDR3 region is CASVGGGHNYGYTF. DNA of the CDR3: TGTGCCAGCGTCGGGGGGGGCCATAACTATGGCTACACCTTC.

This chain uses TRBV7-2 with TRBJ2-1; perhaps TRBD1 as D (6 bases). V lost 3 bases to trimming and J lost 4 bases, with 13 bases between them. Germline CDR1 SGHTA, CDR2 FQGNSA. CDR3 length equals 15 residues. Here the CDR3 reads CASSFDRTQYNEQFF. As DNA, the CDR3 is TGTGCCAGCAGCTTCGACAGGACCCAATACAATGAGCAGTTCTTC.

The rearrangement joins TRBV14 to TRBJ1-6; TRBD1 aligns across 8 bases. This CDR3 comprises 16 residues. Unmatched junction bases numbered 5, after V lost 0 bases and J lost 7 bases. The V gene's germline CDR1 is SGHDN and CDR2 FVKESK. The CDR3 region is CASSQDPDRVNSPLHF. As DNA, the CDR3 is TGTGCCAGCAGCCAAGACCCGGACAGGGTGAATTCACCCCTCCACTTT.

CDR3 DNA sequence: TGCGCCAGCAGCTGGGGACAGGGGCGTCTTAATGAAAAACTGTTTTTT. Translation: CASSWGQGRLNEKLFF. The J gene is TRBJ1-4, the V gene TRBV5-1; 10 nucleotides agree with TRBD1. This CDR3 is built from 16 residues. Germline CDR1 is SGHRS and CDR2 is YFSETQ. V was pared by 3 bases and J by 4 bases, with 6 bases of the junction left unmatched.

The V and J genes are TRBV9 and TRBJ2-5; 9 bases are shared with TRBD2. Germline V gives CDR1 SGDLS, CDR2 YYNGEE. V dropped 4 bases and J dropped 5; count of bases not matched to a gene: 12. CDR3 size: 16 residues. The DNA for the CDR3 is TGTGCCAGCAGCACTGAGGGGCGGGGGGGCTCGGAGACCCAGTACTTC. Amino acid sequence: CASSTEGRGGSETQYF.

V is TRBV19 and J is TRBJ1-6; D remains unclear. CDR1 is LNHDA and CDR2 is SQIVND in the germline V gene (reference sequence). This CDR3 has 12 amino acids. V was shortened by 9 bases and J by 9 bases, with 12 bases between the two germline ends. CDR3 bases: TGTGCCAGCCTGGGAGGGTTTTCACCCCTCCACTTT. It specifies CASLGGFSPLHF.

The V and J genes are TRBV7-9 and TRBJ1-3; 8 positions agree with TRBD1. The junction had 6 bases not matched to a gene; V was cut back by 5 bases and J by 0 bases. Germline V gives CDR1 SEHNR, CDR2 FQNEAQ (reference sequence). The CDR3 runs to 16 residues. CDR3 DNA: TGTGCCAGCAGCCCCAGGGGGCAGAGCTCTGGAAACACCATATATTTT. It is translated as CASSPRGQSSGNTIYF.

This rearrangement joins TRBV6-6 to TRBJ2-7; D ambiguous. CDR1 is MNHNY and CDR2 is SVGAGI in the germline V gene (reference sequence). The CDR3 runs to 9 residues. The V end lost 10 bases, the J end lost 3 bases, and 4 bases lay between the germline ends. The CDR3 reads CATRYEQYF. In DNA form, the CDR3 reads TGTGCCACCCGCTACGAGCAGTACTTC.

This chain links TRBV7-3 with TRBJ2-2; no definite D call. Per germline, CDR1 SGHTA and CDR2 FQGTGA. Trimming left V 6 bases short and J 1 base short, with 9 bases between. The CDR3 spans 14 residues. The CDR3 DNA reads as TGTGCCAGCAGGGCCCGACAGAACACCGGGGAGCTGTTTTTT. Protein product: CASRARQNTGELFF.

The V call is TRBV2, the J call TRBJ2-3, with TRBD2 matching over 10 bases. J was trimmed by 2 bases and V by 5 bases; bases with no gene match: 10. The CDR3 extends over 17 amino acids. Germline values: CDR1 SNHLY, CDR2 FYNNEI. The CDR3 is CASSPQGLARNTDTQYF. The CDR3 region has the DNA TGTGCCAGCAGTCCTCAGGGACTAGCGCGTAACACAGATACGCAGTATTTT.

This chain joins TRBV29-1 and TRBJ1-5; 7 bases are a match to TRBD1. The CDR3 spans 12 residues. The V segment lost 7 bases and the J segment 3 bases; nucleotides outside the gene matches: 3. CDR1 and CDR2 (germline): SQVTM, ANQGSEA. CDR3 amino acids: CSAGTVNQPQHF. The DNA of the CDR3 is TGCAGCGCCGGGACAGTCAATCAGCCCCAGCATTTT.